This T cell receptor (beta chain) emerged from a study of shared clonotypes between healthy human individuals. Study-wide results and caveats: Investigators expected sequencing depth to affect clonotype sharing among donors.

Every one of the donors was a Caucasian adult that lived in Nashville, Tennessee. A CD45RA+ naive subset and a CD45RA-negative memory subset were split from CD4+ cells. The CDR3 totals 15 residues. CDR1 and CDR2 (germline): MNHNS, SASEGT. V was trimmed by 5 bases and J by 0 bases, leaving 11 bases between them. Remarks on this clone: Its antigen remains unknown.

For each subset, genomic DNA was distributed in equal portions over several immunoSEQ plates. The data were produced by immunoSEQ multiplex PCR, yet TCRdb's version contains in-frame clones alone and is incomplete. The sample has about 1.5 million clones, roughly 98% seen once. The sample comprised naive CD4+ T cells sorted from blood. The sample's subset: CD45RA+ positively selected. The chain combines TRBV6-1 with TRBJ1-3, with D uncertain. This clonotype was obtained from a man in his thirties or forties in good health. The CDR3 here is CASSTQQISGNTIYF. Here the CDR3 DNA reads TGTGCCAGCAGTACACAACAAATCTCTGGAAACACCATATATTTT.